This T cell receptor (beta chain) was sequenced in a study of blood T cell repertoires in COVID-19. Study summary: There were acute and convalescent COVID-19 samples, and they came from the United States, Italy and Spain. Nucleic acid was either cDNA or gDNA, and it came from T cells, B-cell-depleted T cells, or PBMCs.

TCRdb's copy holds only in-frame clones and misses some; the assay was immunoSEQ multiplex PCR. The sample yields under 50,000 clones, more than 85% seen once. Seattle patients were enrolled during active infection and followed longitudinally. CDR3 length equals 15 residues. The junction had 6 bases not matched to a gene; V was cut back by 7 bases and J by 4 bases. Looked up from germline, CDR1 is KGHDR and CDR2 is SFDVKD. This sequence was found in a man between 60 and 70 years old with COVID-19, enrolled during active disease. Sequencing input: peripheral blood. The V call is TRBV24-1, the J call TRBJ2-2; 9 bases are shared with TRBD1. DNA for the CDR3: TGTGCCACCAGGGGACAGGGACCGGTCACCGGGGAGCTGTTTTTT. It is translated as CATRGQGPVTGELFF.